These 13 T cell receptor beta chains came from one sample sequenced in a study of CXCR3-negative and CXCR3-positive naive CD8 T cells. Libraries of TRB cDNA were made by 5' RACE and carried UMIs. TCRdb reworked the 5' RACE reads into one entry per CDR3 protein, no DNA. Recorded for this sample: about 43,000 distinct CDR3 sequences. Sequencing was done on a sample of memory CD8+ T cells from blood. These receptors were obtained from a human donor in good health. Some clones in this sample may be carry-over from other donors' samples.

The rearrangement uses TRBV20-1 and TRBJ2-3; the D call of TRBD2 rests on TCRdb alone, since no DNA is present to check it. Germline values: CDR1 DFQATT, CDR2 SNEGSKA (reference sequence). This CDR3 is built from 19 residues. The CDR3 region is CSARGAQQTSEASTDTQYF.

V and J are TRBV28 and TRBJ2-4; the TRBD1 assignment by TCRdb is unverifiable without DNA. Germline CDR1 MDHEN, CDR2 SYDVKM. This CDR3 has 16 residues. This chain's CDR3 is CASTFSRGLAKNIQYF.

The chain combines TRBV5-6 with TRBJ2-7; without DNA, the TCRdb call of TRBD1 cannot be checked. Per the germline V gene, CDR1 is SGHDT and CDR2 is YYEEEE. The CDR3 is made up of 13 amino acids. The CDR3 loop reads CASSATASYEQYF.

The chain has TRBV28 and TRBJ1-1. The length of the CDR3 is 14 residues. Germline lookup yields CDR1 MDHEN and CDR2 SYDVKM. The CDR3: CATQNRGGRTEAFF.

Here the CDR3 reads CASTAGGRGNSPLHF. J is TRBJ1-6 and V is TRBV9. Germline V gene sequence: CDR1 SGDLS, CDR2 YYNGEE. The CDR3 has 15 amino acids.

The chain is built from TRBV4-2 and TRBJ1-5. The length of the CDR3 is 16 residues. The germline V gene has CDR1 LGHNA and CDR2 YNFKEQ. CDR3 sequence reads: CASSQDSVGRGQPQHF.

The rearrangement links TRBV9 to TRBJ2-1; no DNA is available, so the TRBD2 call from TCRdb remains unchecked. CDR1 SGDLS and CDR2 YYNGEE come from the germline V gene. The length of the CDR3 is 14 residues. The CDR3: CASSVSGSSGEQFF.

The chain has TRBV18 and TRBJ1-2. CDR1 is KGHSH, CDR2 LQKENI, per germline. This CDR3 region has 16 residues. CDR3 residues: CASSPPKGVSIYGYTF.

CDR3 loop: CSVEVMNTEAFF. The chain uses TRBV29-1 and TRBJ1-1. Germline CDR1 reads SQVTM; CDR2 reads ANQGSEA. The CDR3 runs 12 residues. Looking up the rest from reference TRBV29-1 and TRBJ1-1 gives the full variable domain: SAVISQKPSRDICQRGTSLTIQCQVDSQVTMMFWYRQQPGQSLTLIATANQGSEATYESGFVIDKFPISRPNLTFSTLTVSNMSPEDSSIYLCSVEVMNTEAFFGQGTRLTVV.

This sequence joins TRBV20-1 and TRBJ2-7; the TCRdb D gene call, TRBD1, has no DNA to confirm it. The germline CDR1 and CDR2 sequences are DFQATT and SNEGSKA (reference sequence). The CDR3 consists of 13 residues. CDR3 in amino acids: CSARGGHDYEQYF.

This clonotype counts as medium-sized by frequency. The chain combines TRBV5-6 with TRBJ2-3. CDR3 size: 15 residues. Per the germline V gene, CDR1 is SGHDT and CDR2 is YYEEEE. The CDR3 reads CASSFDRGGTDTQYF. The variable domain in full, completed from reference TRBV5-6 and TRBJ2-3, reads DAGVTQSPTHLIKTRGQQVTLRCSPKSGHDTVSWYQQALGQGPQFIFQYYEEEERQRGNFPDRFSGHQFPNYSSELNVNALLLGDSALYLCASSFDRGGTDTQYFGPGTRLTVL.

The chain has TRBV28 and TRBJ2-7; the TCRdb D gene call, TRBD1, has no DNA to confirm it. Germline assignment: CDR1 MDHEN and CDR2 SYDVKM. The CDR3 runs 13 residues. The CDR3 region is CASSSRDNYEQYF.

V gene TRBV27 combines with J gene TRBJ2-1; without DNA, the TCRdb call of TRBD2 cannot be checked. Germline-derived CDR1 and CDR2 are MNHEY and SMNVEV (reference sequence). The CDR3 has 16 amino acids. CDR3 loop: CASRSLGEGLYNEQFF.